This T cell receptor beta chain was recorded in a study of CD8+ T cells in alopecia areata. Study-level results: Many expanded lesional clones persisted in scalp and blood during tofacitinib. Association of baseline CD8+ expansion with response is uncertain owing to one nonresponder. Normal skin's resident alphabeta T cells are also sequenced in scalp samples.

CDR1 MGHRA and CDR2 YSYEKL come from the germline V gene. This CDR3 contains 16 residues. V was pared by 1 base and J by 5 bases, with 10 bases of the junction left unmatched. Extraction and reverse transcription of RNA yielded cDNA as the sequencing template. Profiled with immunoSEQ multiplex PCR; TCRdb holds only in-frame clones, not every one. The repertoire consists of over 150,000 clones, with roughly three fifths occurring once and the leading ten covering around 3.2%. Noted treatment: oral pan-JAK inhibitor, 5-10 mg twice daily. Details on this clone: Its specificity is not known.

The sequencing used CD4+ T cells sorted from blood, collected at week 4, from a patient treated with tofacitinib. This sequence joins TRBV4-1 and TRBJ1-2; 7 nucleotides line up with TRBD1. This clonotype was sampled from a human donor with alopecia areata. CDR3 protein: CASSQVVRDSKYGYTF. The DNA of the CDR3 is TGCGCCAGCAGCCAAGTTGTCCGGGACAGCAAGTATGGCTACACCTTC.